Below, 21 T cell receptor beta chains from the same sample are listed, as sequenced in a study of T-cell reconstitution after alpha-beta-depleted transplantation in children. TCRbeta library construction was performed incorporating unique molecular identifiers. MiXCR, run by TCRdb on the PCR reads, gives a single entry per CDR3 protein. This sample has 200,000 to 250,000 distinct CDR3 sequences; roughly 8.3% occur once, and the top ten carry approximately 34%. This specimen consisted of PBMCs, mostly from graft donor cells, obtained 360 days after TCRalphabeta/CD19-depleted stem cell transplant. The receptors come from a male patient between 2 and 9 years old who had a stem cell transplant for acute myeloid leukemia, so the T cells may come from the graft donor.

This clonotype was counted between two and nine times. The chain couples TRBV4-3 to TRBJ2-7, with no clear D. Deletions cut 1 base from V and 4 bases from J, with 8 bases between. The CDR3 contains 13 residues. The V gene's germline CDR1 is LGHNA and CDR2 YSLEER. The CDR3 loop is CASSQGLRYEQYF. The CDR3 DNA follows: TGCGCCAGCAGCCAAGGGCTCAGGTACGAGCAGTACTTC.

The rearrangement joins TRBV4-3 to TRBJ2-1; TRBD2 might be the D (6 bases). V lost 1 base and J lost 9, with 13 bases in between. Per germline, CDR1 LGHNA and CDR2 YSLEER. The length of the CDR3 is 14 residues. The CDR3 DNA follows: TGCGCCAGCAGCCAAGGTCGCGGGATTACTGAGCAGTTCTTC. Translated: CASSQGRGITEQFF.

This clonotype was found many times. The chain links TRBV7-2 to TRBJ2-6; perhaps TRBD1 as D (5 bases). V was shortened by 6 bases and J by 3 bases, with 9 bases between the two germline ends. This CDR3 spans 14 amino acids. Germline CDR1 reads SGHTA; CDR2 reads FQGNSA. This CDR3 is CASRQVNGANVLTF. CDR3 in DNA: TGTGCCAGCAGACAGGTTAATGGGGCCAACGTCCTGACTTTC.

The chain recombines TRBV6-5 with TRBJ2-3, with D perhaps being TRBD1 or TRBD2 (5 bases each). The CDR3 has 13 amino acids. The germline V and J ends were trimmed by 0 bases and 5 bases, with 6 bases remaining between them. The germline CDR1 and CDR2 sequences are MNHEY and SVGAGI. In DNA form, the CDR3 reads TGTGCCAGCAGTTACTCGAGGGGAGATACGCAGTATTTT. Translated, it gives CASSYSRGDTQYF.

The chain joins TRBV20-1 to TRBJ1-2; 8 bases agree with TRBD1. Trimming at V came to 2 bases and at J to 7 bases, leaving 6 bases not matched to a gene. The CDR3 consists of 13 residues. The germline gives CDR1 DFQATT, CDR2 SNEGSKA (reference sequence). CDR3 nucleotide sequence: TGCAGTGCTAGACCCCAGGGGGCGGTTGGCTACACCTTC. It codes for CSARPQGAVGYTF.

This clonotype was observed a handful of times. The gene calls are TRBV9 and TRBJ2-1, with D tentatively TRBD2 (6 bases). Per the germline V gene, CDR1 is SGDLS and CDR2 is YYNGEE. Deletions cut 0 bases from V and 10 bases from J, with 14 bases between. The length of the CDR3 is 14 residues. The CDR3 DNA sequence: TGTGCCAGCAGCGTAGGTACGCGGGGCGGGGAGCAGTTCTTC. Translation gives CASSVGTRGGEQFF.

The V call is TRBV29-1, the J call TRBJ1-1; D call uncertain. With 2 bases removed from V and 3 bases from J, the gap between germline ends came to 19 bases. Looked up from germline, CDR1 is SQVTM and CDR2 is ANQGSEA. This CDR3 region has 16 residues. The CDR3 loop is CSVEPRKPRADTEAFF. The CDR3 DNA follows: TGCAGCGTTGAACCTCGGAAGCCCCGGGCGGACACTGAAGCTTTCTTT.

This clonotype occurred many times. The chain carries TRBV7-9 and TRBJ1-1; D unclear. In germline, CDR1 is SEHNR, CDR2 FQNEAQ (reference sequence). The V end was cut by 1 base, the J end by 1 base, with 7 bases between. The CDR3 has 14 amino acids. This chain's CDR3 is CASSLVQGNTEAFF. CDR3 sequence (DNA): TGTGCCAGCAGCTTAGTACAAGGGAACACTGAAGCTTTCTTT.

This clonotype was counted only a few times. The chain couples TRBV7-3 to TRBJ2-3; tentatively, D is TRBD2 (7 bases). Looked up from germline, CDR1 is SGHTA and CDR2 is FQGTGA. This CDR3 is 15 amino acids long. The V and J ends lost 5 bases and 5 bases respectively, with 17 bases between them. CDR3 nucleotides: TGTGCCAGCAGCCCCCAACGGGGGGCCATAGATACGCAGTATTTT. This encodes CASSPQRGAIDTQYF.

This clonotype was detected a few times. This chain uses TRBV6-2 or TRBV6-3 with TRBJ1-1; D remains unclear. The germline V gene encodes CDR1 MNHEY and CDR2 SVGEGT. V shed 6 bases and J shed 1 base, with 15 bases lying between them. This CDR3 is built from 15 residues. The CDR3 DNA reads TGTGCCAGCAGCCTTGGACCCCGTCGGAACACTGAAGCTTTCTTT. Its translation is CASSLGPRRNTEAFF.

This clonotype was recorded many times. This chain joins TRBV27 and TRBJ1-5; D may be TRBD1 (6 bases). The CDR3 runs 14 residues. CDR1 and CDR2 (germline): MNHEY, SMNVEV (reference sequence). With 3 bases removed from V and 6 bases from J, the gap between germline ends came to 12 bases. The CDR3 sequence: CASSFRGSTQPQHF. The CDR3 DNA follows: TGTGCCAGCAGTTTCAGGGGCTCTACTCAGCCCCAGCATTTT.

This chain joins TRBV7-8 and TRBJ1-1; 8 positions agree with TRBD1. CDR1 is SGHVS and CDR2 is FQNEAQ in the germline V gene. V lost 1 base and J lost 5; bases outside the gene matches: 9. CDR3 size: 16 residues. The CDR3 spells CASSLEMDRAPTEAFF. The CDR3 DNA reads TGTGCCAGCAGCTTAGAAATGGACAGGGCCCCGACTGAAGCTTTCTTT.

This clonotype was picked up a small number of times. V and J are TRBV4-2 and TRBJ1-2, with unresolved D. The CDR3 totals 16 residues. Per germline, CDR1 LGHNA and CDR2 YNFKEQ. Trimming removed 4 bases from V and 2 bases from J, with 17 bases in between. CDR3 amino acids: CASSPMNPDANYGYTF. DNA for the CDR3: TGTGCCAGCAGCCCAATGAACCCGGACGCGAACTATGGCTACACCTTC.

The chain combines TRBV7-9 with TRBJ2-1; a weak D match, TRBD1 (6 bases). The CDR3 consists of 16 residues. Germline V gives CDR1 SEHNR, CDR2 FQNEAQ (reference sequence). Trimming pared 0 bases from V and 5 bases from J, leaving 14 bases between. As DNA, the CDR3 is TGTGCCAGCAGCTTAGCCCCGGGACAAGATAACAATGAGCAGTTCTTC. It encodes CASSLAPGQDNNEQFF.

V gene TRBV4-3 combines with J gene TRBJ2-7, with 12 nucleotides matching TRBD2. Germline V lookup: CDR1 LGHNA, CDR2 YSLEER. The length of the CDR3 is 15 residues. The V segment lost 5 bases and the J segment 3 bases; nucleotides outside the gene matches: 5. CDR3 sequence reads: CASSFGLAGFYEQYF. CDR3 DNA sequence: TGCGCCAGCAGCTTCGGACTAGCGGGGTTCTACGAGCAGTACTTC.

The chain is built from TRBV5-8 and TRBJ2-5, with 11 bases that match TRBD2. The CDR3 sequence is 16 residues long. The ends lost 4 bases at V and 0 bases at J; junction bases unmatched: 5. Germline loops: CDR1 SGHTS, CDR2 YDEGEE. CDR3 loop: CASSLGLAEHQETQYF. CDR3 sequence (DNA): TGTGCCAGCAGCCTGGGACTAGCGGAGCACCAAGAGACCCAGTACTTC. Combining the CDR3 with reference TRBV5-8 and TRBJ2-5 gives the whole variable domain EAGVTQSPTHLIKTRGQQATLRCSPISGHTSVYWYQQALGLGLQFLLWYDEGEERNRGNFPPRFSGRQFPNYSSELNVNALELEDSALYLCASSLGLAEHQETQYFGPGTRLLVL.

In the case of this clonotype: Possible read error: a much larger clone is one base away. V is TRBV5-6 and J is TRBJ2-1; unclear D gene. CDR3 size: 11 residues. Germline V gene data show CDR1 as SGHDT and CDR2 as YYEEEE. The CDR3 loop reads CAGSSPGRQFF. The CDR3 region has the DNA TGTGCCGGCAGCTCGCCCGGTCGACAGTTCTTC.

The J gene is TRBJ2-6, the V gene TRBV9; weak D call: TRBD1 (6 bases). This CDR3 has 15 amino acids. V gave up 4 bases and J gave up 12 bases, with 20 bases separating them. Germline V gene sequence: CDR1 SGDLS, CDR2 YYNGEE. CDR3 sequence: CASSPTIFPGVVLTF. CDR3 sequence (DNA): TGTGCCAGCAGCCCAACTATTTTCCCAGGGGTCGTCCTGACTTTC.

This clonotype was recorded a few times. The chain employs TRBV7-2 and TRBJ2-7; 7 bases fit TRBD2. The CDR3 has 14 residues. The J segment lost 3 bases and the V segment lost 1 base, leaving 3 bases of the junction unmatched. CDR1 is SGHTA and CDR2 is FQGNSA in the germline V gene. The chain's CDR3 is CASSLGSGLYEQYF. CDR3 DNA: TGTGCCAGCAGCTTAGGTAGCGGGCTCTACGAGCAGTACTTC.

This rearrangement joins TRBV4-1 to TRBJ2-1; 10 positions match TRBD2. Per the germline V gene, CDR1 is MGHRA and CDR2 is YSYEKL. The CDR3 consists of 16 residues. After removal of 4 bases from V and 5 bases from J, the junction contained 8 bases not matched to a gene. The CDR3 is CASSLLGLAVNNEQFF. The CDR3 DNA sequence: TGCGCCAGCAGCCTACTAGGACTAGCGGTAAACAATGAGCAGTTCTTC.

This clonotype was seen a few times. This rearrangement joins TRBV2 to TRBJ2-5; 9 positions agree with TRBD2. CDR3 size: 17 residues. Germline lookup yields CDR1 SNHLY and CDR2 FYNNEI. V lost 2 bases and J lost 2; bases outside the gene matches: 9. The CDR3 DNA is TGTGCCAGCAGTGAAAATGGTTGGCGGGGGGGTCAAGAGACCCAGTACTTC. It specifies CASSENGWRGGQETQYF.